The 22 T cell receptor beta chains presented below share a single source sample, sequenced in a study of Ad26.COV2.S vaccination and SARS-CoV-2 variants. Assay: immunoSEQ multiplex PCR; the TCRdb copy retains only in-frame clones and omits some. The sample gives approximately 410,000 clones, 88% of which show up once; 3.6% is in the top ten. Specified treatment: around 19 received Ad26.COV2.S at low or high dose, single or two shots; 5 received placebo; per-sample allocation not given. Samples came from day 63 after the first vaccine or placebo injection. The sequencing used peripheral blood, collected in a trial of Ad26.COV2.S vaccine versus placebo. These receptor sequences come from a person aged 18-65 years who received the Ad26.COV2.S COVID-19 vaccine or a placebo.

V and J are TRBV3-1 (or the pseudogene TRBV3-2) and TRBJ1-1; D is ambiguous. The V and J ends lost 2 bases and 5 bases respectively, with 12 bases between them. Germline CDR1 LGHDT, CDR2 YNNKEL (reference sequence). There are 14 residues in the CDR3. DNA of the CDR3: TGTGCCAGCAGCCAACTATACAAACTTACTGAAGCTTTCTTT. It is translated as CASSQLYKLTEAFF.

This rearrangement joins TRBV5-5 to TRBJ2-6; no clear D gene. Germline values: CDR1 SGHKS, CDR2 YYEKEE (reference sequence). The CDR3 is made up of 18 amino acids. V was pared by 4 bases and J by 2 bases, with 19 bases between. CDR3 amino acids: CASSPSLFRAAGANVLTF. CDR3 nucleotides: TGTGCCAGCAGCCCATCACTATTTAGGGCGGCTGGGGCCAACGTCCTGACTTTC. Together with reference TRBV5-5 and TRBJ2-6, the CDR3 gives the full variable domain: DAGVTQSPTHLIKTRGQQVTLRCSPISGHKSVSWYQQVLGQGPQFIFQYYEKEERGRGNFPDRFSARQFPNYSSELNVNALLLGDSALYLCASSPSLFRAAGANVLTFGAGSRLTVL.

V usage is TRBV4-1 and J usage is TRBJ1-6; D may be TRBD1 (5 bases). Germline CDR1 is MGHRA and CDR2 is YSYEKL. Trimming shortened V by 4 bases and J by 7 bases, and 11 bases separated the two germline ends. The CDR3 covers 14 residues. The DNA of the CDR3 is TGCGCCAGCAGCCCGGGGACTGTAAATTCACCCCTCCACTTT. This sequence encodes CASSPGTVNSPLHF.

The V and J genes are TRBV19 and TRBJ2-1; D remains ambiguous. This CDR3 has 17 amino acids. From germline, CDR1 is LNHDA and CDR2 SQIVND (reference sequence). V lost 1 base, J lost 8 bases, and 21 bases lay in between. The CDR3 sequence: CASSIARQVPPLDEQFF. CDR3 nucleotide sequence: TGTGCCAGTAGTATAGCGAGACAAGTACCACCCTTGGATGAGCAGTTCTTC.

This chain links TRBV2 with TRBJ1-2, with D possibly being TRBD1 (6 bases). The germline V gene encodes CDR1 SNHLY and CDR2 FYNNEI. With 1 base removed from V and 8 bases from J, the gap between germline ends came to 17 bases. This CDR3 spans 15 amino acids. CDR3 sequence (DNA): TGTGCCAGCAGTGAAGTGAGGGCCAGGGGTATAGGCTACACCTTC. It is translated as CASSEVRARGIGYTF. Together with reference TRBV2 and TRBJ1-2, the CDR3 gives the full variable domain: EPEVTQTPSHQVTQMGQEVILRCVPISNHLYFYWYRQILGQKVEFLVSFYNNEISEKSEIFDDQFSVERPDGSNFTLKIRSTKLEDSAMYFCASSEVRARGIGYTFGSGTRLTVV.

CDR3 residues: CASSVGGFVSSYEQYF. The CDR3 DNA reads as TGTGCCAGCAGCGTAGGGGGTTTTGTGTCCTCCTACGAGCAGTACTTC. The V call is TRBV9, the J call TRBJ2-7; the D is unclear. Germline V lookup: CDR1 SGDLS, CDR2 YYNGEE. V was trimmed by 0 bases and J by 0 bases, leaving 13 bases between them. The CDR3 runs 16 residues.

The chain recombines TRBV6-4 with TRBJ2-1; 8 bases are a match to TRBD2. The trim removed 6 bases at V and 5 bases at J, leaving 9 bases unmatched. CDR1 MRHNA and CDR2 SNTAGT come from the germline V gene. This CDR3 has 15 amino acids. This CDR3 is CASRISGGPNNEQFF. In DNA form, the CDR3 reads TGTGCCAGCAGAATAAGCGGGGGACCCAACAATGAGCAGTTCTTC.

The chain joins TRBV7-2 to TRBJ1-1; TRBD1 might be the D (5 bases). The CDR3 length is 14 residues. Trimming pared 1 base from V and 4 bases from J, leaving 10 bases between. Germline CDR1 and CDR2: SGHTA and FQGNSA. The chain's CDR3 is CASSLGPGGTEAFF. CDR3 nucleotides: TGTGCCAGCAGCTTAGGCCCCGGGGGCACTGAAGCTTTCTTT.

The table lists this clone with a few counts. This chain uses TRBV30 with TRBJ2-7, with no clear D. There are 11 residues in the CDR3. V was trimmed by 4 bases and J by 2 bases, leaving 6 bases between them. Germline CDR1 is GTSNPN and CDR2 is SVGIG (reference sequence). CDR3 nucleotides: TGTGCCTGGACAGACACCTACGAGCAGTACTTC. Translating it yields CAWTDTYEQYF.

About this clone: Other DNA variants within this sample encode the same CDR3. This rearrangement joins TRBV19 to TRBJ1-5; possible D gene TRBD1, 5 bases. Trimming pared 3 bases from V and 1 base from J, leaving 7 bases between. The germline CDR1 and CDR2 sequences are LNHDA and SQIVND (reference sequence). The CDR3 runs to 14 residues. Here the CDR3 reads CASSIRESNQPQHF. The CDR3 coding sequence is TGTGCCAGTAGTATCAGGGAGAGCAATCAGCCCCAGCATTTT. The full variable domain, its missing parts supplied by reference TRBV19 and TRBJ1-5, is DGGITQSPKYLFRKEGQNVTLSCEQNLNHDAMYWYRQDPGQGLRLIYYSQIVNDFQKGDIAEGYSVSREKKESFPLTVTSAQKNPTAFYLCASSIRESNQPQHFGDGTRLSIL.

V usage is TRBV12-3 or TRBV12-4 and J usage is TRBJ2-2, with D unresolved. CDR3 length: 12 amino acids. V lost 6 bases and J lost 6, with 8 bases in between. The CDR3 sequence: CASSFHSGELFF. The CDR3 bases are TGTGCCAGCAGCTTTCACTCCGGGGAGCTGTTTTTT.

CDR3 amino acids: CACLGGEETQYF. CDR3 DNA sequence: TGTGCCTGTCTGGGGGGGGAAGAGACCCAGTACTTC. The V call is TRBV2, the J call TRBJ2-5, with 7 bases matching TRBD2. With V trimmed by 11 bases and J by 3 bases, 6 bases remained unmatched. Germline loops: CDR1 SNHLY, CDR2 FYNNEI. The CDR3 is 12 amino acids.

Only one count was recorded for this clone. The chain has TRBV6-2 or TRBV6-3 and TRBJ2-7; D unresolved. Trimming stripped 6 bases from V and 1 base from J, with 4 bases between. Germline V gives CDR1 MNHEY, CDR2 SVGEGT. This CDR3 is built from 11 residues. CDR3 region: CASSNSYEQYF. The CDR3 nucleotides are TGTGCCAGCAGCAATTCCTACGAGCAGTACTTC.

The chain recombines TRBV4-3 with TRBJ2-7, with 11 bases matching TRBD1. Germline lookup yields CDR1 LGHNA and CDR2 YSLEER. The ends lost 3 bases at V and 4 bases at J; junction bases unmatched: 5. The CDR3 is made up of 15 amino acids. The DNA of the CDR3 is TGCGCCAGCAGCCACGGGACAGGGGGAAGATACGAGCAGTACTTC. Translated: CASSHGTGGRYEQYF.

The V call is TRBV18, the J call TRBJ1-6, with TRBD1 matching over 10 bases. CDR1 is KGHSH and CDR2 is LQKENI in the germline V gene. Unmatched junction bases numbered 3, after V lost 5 bases and J lost 8 bases. The CDR3 is 14 amino acids. CDR3 protein: CASSSGQGHSPLHF. The CDR3, as DNA: TGTGCCAGCTCATCGGGACAGGGGCATTCACCCCTCCACTTT. The full variable domain, rest sourced from reference TRBV18 and TRBJ1-6, is NAGVMQNPRHLVRRRGQEARLRCSPMKGHSHVYWYRQLPEEGLKFMVYLQKENIIDESGMPKERFSAEFPKEGPSILRIQQVVRGDSAAYFCASSSGQGHSPLHFGNGTRLTVT.

V and J are TRBV7-8 and TRBJ2-1; TRBD1 matches 8 bases. With 7 bases clipped from V and 2 bases from J, the junction kept 10 bases outside the gene matches. The germline gives CDR1 SGHVS, CDR2 FQNEAQ. This CDR3 spans 16 amino acids. The CDR3 nucleotides are TGTGCCAGCATTAAAAACCCAGGGGGCGCCTACAATGAGCAGTTCTTC. Translating gives CASIKNPGGAYNEQFF.

CDR3 nucleotides: TGTGCCAGCAGTTTATTCCCCCGGGGGGCTGGTTATGGCTACACCTTC. This translates into CASSLFPRGAGYGYTF. The chain joins TRBV28 to TRBJ1-2; TRBD1 is a possible D gene (6 bases). The V end was cut by 1 base, the J end by 5 bases, with 17 bases between. The CDR3 loop spans 16 amino acids. Germline CDR1 is MDHEN and CDR2 is SYDVKM.

This rearrangement joins TRBV19 to TRBJ1-1; tentative D call: TRBD1 (5 bases). This CDR3 is built from 14 residues. The ends were cut back, 9 bases at V and 0 bases at J, with 14 bases in the middle. Germline CDR1 and CDR2: LNHDA and SQIVND (reference sequence). The CDR3 region has the DNA TGTGCCAGCAGCGACGAGGGGATGAACACTGAAGCTTTCTTT. Its translation is CASSDEGMNTEAFF.

V gene TRBV18 combines with J gene TRBJ1-1; 11 bases are shared with TRBD1. The V gene end was trimmed by 1 base and the J gene end by 3 bases; junction bases not matched to a gene: 4. CDR1 KGHSH and CDR2 LQKENI come from the germline V gene. The CDR3 totals 16 residues. CDR3 coding DNA: TGTGCCAGCTCACCACGGACAGGGGGCATGGACACTGAAGCTTTCTTT. This codes for CASSPRTGGMDTEAFF.

V is TRBV10-2 and J is TRBJ1-1; no clear D. The germline V and J ends were trimmed by 1 base and 7 bases, with 7 bases remaining between them. Germline assignment: CDR1 WSHSY and CDR2 SAAADI. CDR3 length: 12 residues. The CDR3 sequence: CASSELKDEAFF. The CDR3 DNA is TGCGCCAGCAGTGAGTTGAAGGATGAAGCTTTCTTT.

This clone appeared a single time. The genes are TRBV10-1 and TRBJ2-3, with 9 positions matching TRBD1. This CDR3 contains 16 residues. Germline lookup yields CDR1 WNHNN and CDR2 SYGVQD (reference sequence). Trimming took 0 bases from V and 3 from J; bases not matched to a gene: 4. DNA of the CDR3: TGCGCCAGCAGTGAGTCGAACAGGGGGCGGACAGATACGCAGTATTTT. Its translation: CASSESNRGRTDTQYF.

To note about this clone: One end of the junction does not line up with germline, which may come from a read error. The V call is TRBV7-2, the J call TRBJ2-3, with D possibly matching TRBD1 (5 bases). CDR1 is SGHTA and CDR2 is FQGNSA in the germline V gene. The CDR3 covers 14 residues. CDR3 in DNA: TGTGCCAGCAACTTAGGGGCTAGTTTCGATACGCAGTATTTT. It translates to CASNLGASFDTQYF.